These 8 T cell receptor beta chains originate from one sample sequenced in a study of T cell repertoires in cytomegalovirus infection. One entry per CDR3 protein results from TCRdb running MiXCR on the reads. The sample consists of hundreds of thousands of distinct CDR3 sequences, 20% to 25% of them appearing once. The sequenced sample was CD8+ T cells from PBMCs. All receptors come from a human donor in good health (CMV status not recorded). Some clones in this sample may be carry-over from other donors' samples.

V and J are TRBV7-3 and TRBJ1-1; possibly TRBD1 for D (5 bases). CDR1 is SGHTA and CDR2 is FQGTGA in the germline V gene. There are 15 residues in the CDR3. V was pared by 1 base and J by 5 bases, with 14 bases between. This chain's CDR3 is CASSLNGGGVTEAFF. The CDR3 DNA reads as TGTGCCAGCAGCTTAAATGGGGGGGGGGTGACTGAAGCTTTCTTT.

This clonotype was seen a few times. V is TRBV9 and J is TRBJ1-1; 9 positions agree with TRBD1. With V trimmed by 4 bases and J by 1 base, 14 bases remained unmatched. This CDR3 region has 18 residues. Per the germline V gene, CDR1 is SGDLS and CDR2 is YYNGEE. The DNA for the CDR3 is TGTGCCAGCAGCCGTTCAAGACAGGGGGGGAAGAGGAACACTGAAGCTTTCTTT. Residues: CASSRSRQGGKRNTEAFF.

This clonotype was detected only a few times. V is TRBV7-8 and J is TRBJ2-5; 8 positions agree with TRBD2. CDR1 is SGHVS, CDR2 FQNEAQ, per germline. The CDR3 contains 14 residues. J gave up 5 bases and V 1 base, and 3 bases lay outside the gene matches. The CDR3, as DNA: TGTGCCAGCAGCTTAGGGGGACTAGTCGAGACCCAGTACTTC. The encoded protein is CASSLGGLVETQYF.

This chain connects TRBV28 to TRBJ2-1; D is undetermined. Germline V CDR1 and CDR2: MDHEN, SYDVKM. CDR3 length: 12 residues. Trimming removed 2 bases at V and 8 bases at J, with 7 bases between. The CDR3 sequence: CASSLTEDEQFF. As DNA, the CDR3 is TGTGCCAGCAGTTTAACGGAAGATGAGCAGTTCTTC.

The rearrangement joins TRBV6-5 to TRBJ2-7, with TRBD1 as a possible D gene (6 bases). CDR1 is MNHEY and CDR2 is SVGAGI in the germline V gene. The CDR3 is 12 residues long. V was clipped by 6 bases and J by 12 bases, with 18 bases between them. Here the CDR3 reads CASRPTGRDLYF. CDR3 DNA: TGTGCCAGCAGACCGACAGGCAGAGATTTGTACTTC.

The rearrangement links TRBV6-2 or TRBV6-3 to TRBJ2-7; 7 bases are a match to TRBD1. The CDR3 is 15 amino acids. In germline, CDR1 is MNHEY, CDR2 SVGEGT. The CDR3 region is CVSSPFSGQSYEQYV. DNA for the CDR3: TGTGTCAGCAGTCCCTTTTCGGGACAGTCCTACGAGCAGTACGTC.

A few counts support this clonotype. The chain is built from TRBV2 and TRBJ2-7, with 9 nucleotides matching TRBD1. Trimming at V came to 7 bases and at J to 6 bases, leaving 4 bases not matched to a gene. CDR3 length: 12 residues. Germline CDR1 and CDR2: SNHLY and FYNNEI. CDR3 residues: CASIAGQGEQYF. CDR3 coding DNA: TGTGCCAGCATTGCGGGACAGGGCGAGCAGTACTTC.

This sequence joins TRBV6-1 and TRBJ2-7, with unresolved D. V gave up 5 bases and J gave up 12 bases, with 17 bases separating them. CDR1 and CDR2 (germline): MNHNS, SASEGT. CDR3 length: 12 amino acids. The CDR3 DNA follows: TGTGCCAGCAGTTGGGCCGAGCAGGCCCCGTACTTC. Amino acid sequence: CASSWAEQAPYF.